The present T cell receptor beta chain was sequenced within a study of shared clonotypes between healthy human individuals. Overall study results and limits: Incomplete sequencing of sorted subsets was indicated by rarefaction despite large depth.

Sequencing was performed with immunoSEQ multiplex PCR; in TCRdb, only in-frame clones are kept and a portion is missing. Of 2 million to 2.5 million clones listed, around 93% are singletons. The CDR3 extends over 14 amino acids. V shed 4 bases and J 0 bases; nucleotides not matched to a gene: 1. CDR1 is LGHNA and CDR2 is YSLEER in the germline V gene. In regard to this clone: Its antigen is unknown.

This clonotype originated in a man aged 18 to 29 in good health. Some clones in this sample may be carry-over from other donors' samples. The chain recombines TRBV4-3 with TRBJ2-7; 9 bases fit TRBD2. The source material was naive CD4+ T cells from PBMCs. Subset meaning: CD45RA+ positively selected. CDR3: CASSRSGSSYEQYF. The CDR3, as DNA: TGCGCCAGCAGCCGTAGCGGGAGCTCCTACGAGCAGTACTTC.